These 8 T cell receptor beta chains came from one sample sequenced in a study of identical twins. TCRdb fed the 5' RACE reads into MiXCR, producing one record per CDR3 protein. The profile shows about 150,000 distinct CDR3 sequences, roughly 3.5% of them singletons. The specimen sequenced was memory T cells sorted from blood. The origin of the receptors is a young man in good health.

The sample holds a few counts of this clonotype. This chain joins TRBV7-9 and TRBJ2-5; 9 bases line up with TRBD2. V gave up 5 bases and J gave up 4 bases; unmatched junction bases: 8. There are 15 residues in the CDR3. The germline V gene encodes CDR1 SEHNR and CDR2 FQNEAQ (reference sequence). The CDR3 region is CASSAVSGRTETQYF. In DNA, the CDR3 is TGTGCCAGCAGCGCTGTAAGCGGGAGGACAGAGACCCAGTACTTC.

At least ten counts were recorded for this clonotype. CDR3 nucleotide sequence: TGTGCCATCAGTGGACAGGGGGGCGGCCGCACAGATACGCAGTATTTT. Residues: CAISGQGGGRTDTQYF. V usage is TRBV10-3 and J usage is TRBJ2-3; 9 bases line up with TRBD1. Germline V gene data show CDR1 as ENHRY and CDR2 as SYGVKD. V trimming: 4 bases; J trimming: 1 base; junction bases outside the gene matches: 6. The CDR3 loop spans 16 amino acids.

This clonotype was observed at least ten times. The V and J genes are TRBV2 and TRBJ1-4, with TRBD1 matching over 7 bases. Trimming cost V 5 bases and J 3 bases; bases outside gene matches: 3. The CDR3 consists of 14 residues. Germline lookup yields CDR1 SNHLY and CDR2 FYNNEI. The CDR3 nucleotides are TGTGCCAGCAGTTACAGGGGTGCTAATGAAAAACTGTTTTTT. It translates to CASSYRGANEKLFF.

The chain has TRBV3-1 and TRBJ2-6, with no clear D. This CDR3 is 15 amino acids long. Trimming left V 8 bases short and J 0 bases short, with 11 bases between. Germline V CDR1 and CDR2: LGHDT, YNNKEL (reference sequence). The CDR3 loop reads CASRPVSSGANVLTF. The CDR3, as DNA: TGTGCCAGCCGTCCGGTGAGCTCTGGGGCCAACGTCCTGACTTTC.

This clonotype has a handful of counts. The rearrangement joins TRBV11-2 to TRBJ2-2; tentative D call: TRBD1 (5 bases). The V end lost 4 bases, the J end lost 4 bases, and 7 bases lay between the germline ends. This CDR3 region has 13 residues. From germline, CDR1 is SGHAT and CDR2 FQNNGV. CDR3 nucleotide sequence: TGTGCCAGCAGCTCTGGGGCCACCGGGGAGCTGTTTTTT. The encoded protein is CASSSGATGELFF. Drawing the rest from reference TRBV11-2 and TRBJ2-2, the complete variable domain is EAGVAQSPRYKIIEKRQSVAFWCNPISGHATLYWYQQILGQGPKLLIQFQNNGVVDDSQLPKDRFSAERLKGVDSTLKIQPAKLEDSAVYLCASSSGATGELFFGEGSRLTVL.

In regard to this clonotype: This may come from a read error, since a much larger clone is one base off. The rearrangement links TRBV3-1 to TRBJ1-6; D unclear. CDR1 is LGHDT, CDR2 YNNKEL, per germline (reference sequence). This CDR3 is built from 12 residues. Trimming removed 2 bases at V and 10 bases at J, with 6 bases between. The CDR3 DNA sequence: TGTGCCAGCAGCCAACAGGAATCACCCCTCCACTTT. This codes for CASSQQESPLHF.

This clonotype was seen many times. The V gene is TRBV28, the J gene TRBJ2-3; TRBD2 matches at 7 bases. The V and J ends lost 7 bases and 8 bases, in that order; junction bases with no gene match: 9. CDR1 is MDHEN, CDR2 SYDVKM, per germline. This CDR3 spans 13 amino acids. The CDR3 nucleotides read TGTGCCAGCACCCCTACCCGGGGGGTTACGCAGTATTTT. Translating it yields CASTPTRGVTQYF.

This clonotype was counted ten times or more. This chain connects TRBV5-1 to TRBJ1-5; D may be TRBD1 (6 bases). Germline lookup yields CDR1 SGHRS and CDR2 YFSETQ. Trimming removed 3 bases from V and 5 bases from J, with 6 bases in between. CDR3 length equals 12 residues. The CDR3 coding sequence is TGCGCCAGCAGCTCAGGGGATCAGCCCCAGCATTTT. It is translated as CASSSGDQPQHF.